This entry lists 32 T cell receptor beta chains sequenced from one sample in a study of blood T cell repertoires in COVID-19. Measured with immunoSEQ multiplex PCR; TCRdb has only the in-frame clones, and not every one. In the table there are about 100,000 clones, around 94% of which are singletons. Sequencing input: peripheral blood. The receptors here all came from a man aged 45-65 years with active COVID-19.

This chain links TRBV2 with TRBJ1-6, with D possibly being TRBD1 (6 bases). This CDR3 is 16 amino acids long. Germline V lookup: CDR1 SNHLY, CDR2 FYNNEI. V lost 8 bases and J 9 bases, leaving 23 bases between the germline ends. CDR3 bases: TGTGCCAGCCGCACAACCACAGGGACGTCAGGTTCACCCCTCCACTTT. This encodes CASRTTTGTSGSPLHF.

This clone occurred a few times. The rearrangement links TRBV27 to TRBJ2-4, with D possibly matching TRBD2 (5 bases). There are 16 residues in the CDR3. Trimming left V 3 bases short and J 0 bases short, with 12 bases between. Germline V CDR1 and CDR2: MNHEY, SMNVEV (reference sequence). The CDR3 reads CASSFEGRSAKNIQYF. In nucleotides, the CDR3 is TGTGCCAGCAGTTTTGAGGGTCGCTCAGCCAAAAACATTCAGTACTTC.

V gene TRBV7-9 combines with J gene TRBJ2-5; TRBD1 matches 7 bases. Germline assignment: CDR1 SEHNR and CDR2 FQNEAQ (reference sequence). V lost 3 bases to trimming and J lost 3 bases; unmatched junction nucleotides: 4. This CDR3 is 14 amino acids long. The CDR3: CASSLGTAEETQYF. As DNA, the CDR3 is TGTGCCAGCAGCTTGGGGACAGCTGAAGAGACCCAGTACTTC.

The J gene is TRBJ2-5, the V gene TRBV19; a possible D gene is TRBD1 (6 bases). Trimming left V 5 bases short and J 3 bases short, with 13 bases between. Per the germline V gene, CDR1 is LNHDA and CDR2 is SQIVND (reference sequence). This CDR3 has 14 residues. The CDR3, as DNA: TGTGCCAGTAGTGGCTTAGACAGGAAAGAGACCCAGTACTTC. Protein product: CASSGLDRKETQYF.

The chain joins TRBV27 to TRBJ1-2; a possible D gene is TRBD1 (6 bases). From germline, CDR1 is MNHEY and CDR2 SMNVEV (reference sequence). The V and J ends lost 0 bases and 7 bases respectively, with 15 bases between them. The CDR3 is made up of 15 amino acids. The DNA for the CDR3 is TGTGCCAGCAGTTTATCGGTGGGGGCTGAGAGTGGCTACACCTTC. Residues: CASSLSVGAESGYTF.

This rearrangement joins TRBV18 to TRBJ1-1, with 7 bases fitting TRBD1. Germline V gene sequence: CDR1 KGHSH, CDR2 LQKENI. CDR3 length: 15 amino acids. V lost 2 bases to trimming and J lost 1 base; unmatched junction nucleotides: 4. CDR3 sequence reads: CASSPGAGGNTEAFF. The CDR3 DNA sequence: TGTGCCAGCTCACCAGGGGCAGGGGGGAACACTGAAGCTTTCTTT.

A single count supports this clone. The chain uses TRBV5-6 and TRBJ1-5; no clear D. The V end was cut by 4 bases, the J end by 0 bases, with 8 bases between. Germline CDR1 is SGHDT and CDR2 is YYEEEE. The CDR3 is 14 residues long. The CDR3 loop is CASSPGFSNQPQHF. The CDR3 coding sequence is TGTGCCAGCAGCCCCGGGTTTAGCAATCAGCCCCAGCATTTT.

The V call is TRBV28, the J call TRBJ2-1, with 10 bases matching TRBD2. Trimming cost V 4 bases and J 1 base; bases outside gene matches: 1. The CDR3 consists of 15 residues. Germline V gene lookup returns CDR1 MDHEN and CDR2 SYDVKM. CDR3 in amino acids: CASSSAGGSYNEQFF. CDR3 in DNA: TGTGCCAGCAGTTCAGCGGGAGGGTCCTACAATGAGCAGTTCTTC.

The chain has TRBV11-2 and TRBJ2-2; 13 positions match TRBD2. V gave up 4 bases and J gave up 3 bases; unmatched junction bases: 11. CDR1 is SGHAT, CDR2 FQNNGV, per germline. The CDR3 contains 19 residues. The CDR3 DNA is TGTGCCAGCAGCTATACGCGACTAGCGGGAGGCCTTTACACCGGGGAGCTGTTTTTT. Its translation is CASSYTRLAGGLYTGELFF.

The chain couples TRBV19 to TRBJ1-1; a weak D match, TRBD1 (5 bases). The CDR3 contains 15 residues. V was pared by 5 bases and J by 4 bases, with 17 bases between. Germline CDR1 LNHDA, CDR2 SQIVND (reference sequence). This CDR3 reads CASSRSLGRGTEAFF. Written as DNA, the CDR3 is TGTGCCAGTAGTCGCTCCCTGGGGCGCGGCACTGAAGCTTTCTTT.

The V gene is TRBV4-1, the J gene TRBJ1-1; 7 positions agree with TRBD1. Germline assignment: CDR1 MGHRA and CDR2 YSYEKL. The CDR3 is 19 amino acids. V gave up 3 bases and J gave up 0 bases; unmatched junction bases: 16. The CDR3 loop is CASSHHQDRAKSMNTEAFF. In DNA, the CDR3 is TGCGCCAGCAGCCATCACCAAGACAGGGCGAAGTCCATGAACACTGAAGCTTTCTTT.

The chain couples TRBV7-2 to TRBJ2-3; 14 nucleotides match TRBD2. The trim removed 5 bases at V and 5 bases at J, leaving 6 bases unmatched. Looked up from germline, CDR1 is SGHTA and CDR2 is FQGNSA. CDR3 length equals 16 residues. The CDR3 protein is CASSLGLAGEGDTQYF. CDR3 DNA: TGTGCCAGCAGCCTGGGACTAGCGGGAGAGGGAGATACGCAGTATTTT.

The rearrangement joins TRBV18 to TRBJ2-1, with D perhaps matching TRBD2 (5 bases). V lost 1 base and J 0 bases, leaving 7 bases between the germline ends. Germline CDR1 reads KGHSH; CDR2 reads LQKENI. The CDR3 is made up of 15 amino acids. The CDR3 reads CASSPRSGSYNEQFF. The DNA for the CDR3 is TGTGCCAGCTCACCACGGAGCGGCTCCTACAATGAGCAGTTCTTC.

This clone was detected only a few times. The rearrangement uses TRBV10-3 and TRBJ2-7; 8 nucleotides line up with TRBD1. Germline V gene data show CDR1 as ENHRY and CDR2 as SYGVKD. This CDR3 is built from 12 residues. V trimming: 8 bases; J trimming: 6 bases; junction bases outside the gene matches: 6. The CDR3 DNA reads as TGTGCCATCGTGGGACAGGAAGGCGAGCAGTACTTC. The encoded protein is CAIVGQEGEQYF.

The chain combines TRBV28 with TRBJ2-7; D may be TRBD2 (6 bases). Trimming shortened V by 3 bases and J by 7 bases, and 16 bases separated the two germline ends. This CDR3 has 14 residues. Germline CDR1 is MDHEN and CDR2 is SYDVKM. The CDR3: CASSLEGFGIEQYF. The CDR3 DNA is TGTGCCAGCAGTTTGGAGGGATTTGGGATAGAGCAGTACTTC. The full variable domain, in which reference TRBV28 and TRBJ2-7 provide the parts outside the CDR3, is DVKVTQSSRYLVKRTGEKVFLECVQDMDHENMFWYRQDPGLGLRLIYFSYDVKMKEKGDIPEGYSVSREKKERFSLILESASTNQTSMYLCASSLEGFGIEQYFGPGTRLTVT.

This clone was counted once. This sequence joins TRBV25-1 and TRBJ1-6; 7 positions agree with TRBD1. This CDR3 spans 18 amino acids. The V gene end was trimmed by 2 bases and the J gene end by 5 bases; junction bases not matched to a gene: 12. Germline CDR1 reads MGHDK; CDR2 reads SYGVNS. CDR3: CASSERRVGDRDNSPLHF. CDR3 bases: TGTGCCAGCAGTGAAAGACGGGTCGGGGACAGAGATAATTCACCCCTCCACTTT.

V gene TRBV21-1 combines with J gene TRBJ2-3; the table calls TRBD1, which could not be checked here. TRBV21-1 corresponds to a pseudogene. The CDR3 is 16 residues long. The CDR3 nucleotides read TGTGCCAGCAGCAATTGGGACAGGGAATGGGCAGATACGCAGTATTTT. It specifies CASSNWDREWADTQYF.

This chain joins TRBV11-3 and TRBJ2-2; D perhaps matches TRBD1 (5 bases). Germline V CDR1 and CDR2: SGHNT, YENEEA. With 5 bases removed from V and 2 bases from J, the gap between germline ends came to 9 bases. There are 14 residues in the CDR3. CDR3 region: CASSHDSNTGELFF. The CDR3 nucleotides read TGTGCCAGCAGCCACGACAGTAACACCGGGGAGCTGTTTTTT.

The chain couples TRBV5-4 to TRBJ2-3, with D perhaps TRBD2 (5 bases). Germline loops: CDR1 SGHNT, CDR2 YYREEE (reference sequence). The germline V and J ends were trimmed by 4 bases and 0 bases, with 18 bases remaining between them. CDR3 length: 17 residues. CDR3 DNA: TGTGCCAGCAGCCGAGTGGGAGCGGCTCCTAGCACAGATACGCAGTATTTT. This sequence encodes CASSRVGAAPSTDTQYF.

This chain uses TRBV5-1 with TRBJ2-5; TRBD1 might be the D (6 bases). Trimming took 3 bases from V and 1 from J, leaving 10 bases between them. CDR1 SGHRS and CDR2 YFSETQ come from the germline V gene. This CDR3 contains 14 residues. CDR3 in DNA: TGCGCCAGCAGCTCACAGGGATCCCAAGAGACCCAGTACTTC. Encoded protein: CASSSQGSQETQYF.

This clone has a handful of counts. The J gene is TRBJ2-1, the V gene TRBV19; 13 bases fit TRBD2. CDR3 length: 17 amino acids. Germline V gene lookup returns CDR1 LNHDA and CDR2 SQIVND (reference sequence). With V trimmed by 5 bases and J by 2 bases, 6 bases remained unmatched. CDR3 nucleotide sequence: TGTGCCAGTAGTTCCACTAGCGGGGGGGACGCCTACAATGAGCAGTTCTTC. Protein: CASSSTSGGDAYNEQFF.

The chain's CDR3 is CASKLSFDRGINSPLHF. The CDR3 coding sequence is TGTGCCAGTAAGCTATCCTTCGACAGGGGGATCAATTCACCCCTCCACTTT. V gene TRBV19 combines with J gene TRBJ1-6; 9 bases align to TRBD1. The trim removed 7 bases at V and 7 bases at J, leaving 14 bases unmatched. The CDR3 length is 17 residues. Germline V CDR1 and CDR2: LNHDA, SQIVND (reference sequence). Based on the CDR3 plus reference TRBV19 and TRBJ1-6, the full variable domain is DGGITQSPKYLFRKEGQNVTLSCEQNLNHDAMYWYRQDPGQGLRLIYYSQIVNDFQKGDIAEGYSVSREKKESFPLTVTSAQKNPTAFYLCASKLSFDRGINSPLHFGNGTRLTVT.

This clone is a singleton in its sample. The rearrangement links TRBV4-1 to TRBJ2-2, with a weak D call TRBD2 (5 bases). The length of the CDR3 is 14 residues. With 6 bases removed from V and 2 bases from J, the gap between germline ends came to 10 bases. CDR1 and CDR2 (germline): MGHRA, YSYEKL. The CDR3 region has the DNA TGCGCCAGCAGAGCGGACGGAAACACCGGGGAGCTGTTTTTT. Its protein product is CASRADGNTGELFF.

The chain has TRBV13 and TRBJ2-2; 9 bases agree with TRBD2. The CDR3 consists of 17 residues. Losses at the gene ends were 6 bases for V and 0 bases for J; bases not matched to a gene: 8. CDR1 is PRHDT and CDR2 is FYEKMQ in the germline V gene (reference sequence). The CDR3 bases are TGTGCCAGCAGACCAGAATCTAGCGGGACGAACACCGGGGAGCTGTTTTTT. Its translation is CASRPESSGTNTGELFF. The full variable domain, rest sourced from reference TRBV13 and TRBJ2-2, is AAGVIQSPRHLIKEKRETATLKCYPIPRHDTVYWYQQGPGQDPQFLISFYEKMQSDKGSIPDRFSAQQFSDYHSELNMSSLELGDSALYFCASRPESSGTNTGELFFGEGSRLTVL.

Of note for this clone: Other nucleotide sequences in the sample specify the same CDR3. The CDR3 protein is CASSEGVNYGYTF. The CDR3 coding sequence is TGTGCCAGCAGCGAGGGGGTTAACTATGGCTACACCTTC. The chain has TRBV2 and TRBJ1-2, with D possibly TRBD1 on 6 matching bases. Germline CDR1 and CDR2: SNHLY and FYNNEI. V lost 6 bases to trimming and J lost 1 base, with 9 bases between them. This CDR3 comprises 13 residues. Together with reference TRBV2 and TRBJ1-2, the CDR3 gives the full variable domain: EPEVTQTPSHQVTQMGQEVILRCVPISNHLYFYWYRQILGQKVEFLVSFYNNEISEKSEIFDDQFSVERPDGSNFTLKIRSTKLEDSAMYFCASSEGVNYGYTFGSGTRLTVV.

This chain uses TRBV10-2 with TRBJ2-1; D is possibly TRBD2 (6 bases). The CDR3 runs to 14 residues. Trimming removed 11 bases from V and 0 bases from J, with 14 bases in between. Germline V gene lookup returns CDR1 WSHSY and CDR2 SAAADI. CDR3 residues: CAPLAVLSYNEQFF. The CDR3 DNA sequence: TGCGCCCCCTTAGCGGTCCTCTCCTACAATGAGCAGTTCTTC.

This chain uses TRBV4-1 with TRBJ2-2; D perhaps matches TRBD1 (6 bases). Germline V gene sequence: CDR1 MGHRA, CDR2 YSYEKL. Between the trimmed V and J ends, which lost 4 bases and 3 bases, there was a span of 12 bases. This CDR3 is 15 amino acids long. The CDR3 spells CASSPRDTYTGELFF. CDR3 bases: TGCGCCAGCAGCCCCCGGGACACTTACACCGGGGAGCTGTTTTTT.

The CDR3 region is CASSSDRNIQYF. CDR3 sequence (DNA): TGTGCCAGCAGCTCCGACAGAAACATTCAGTACTTC. The chain is built from TRBV13 and TRBJ2-4; maybe TRBD1 (5 bases). The V and J ends lost 4 bases and 6 bases respectively, with 7 bases between them. This CDR3 is 12 amino acids long. Germline CDR1 reads PRHDT; CDR2 reads FYEKMQ (reference sequence). Using reference TRBV13 and TRBJ2-4 for the parts outside the CDR3, the full variable domain is AAGVIQSPRHLIKEKRETATLKCYPIPRHDTVYWYQQGPGQDPQFLISFYEKMQSDKGSIPDRFSAQQFSDYHSELNMSSLELGDSALYFCASSSDRNIQYFGAGTRLSVL.

The genes are TRBV7-9 and TRBJ2-7, with 10 bases identical to TRBD2. V dropped 5 bases and J dropped 3; count of bases not matched to a gene: 7. The germline gives CDR1 SEHNR, CDR2 FQNEAQ (reference sequence). The CDR3 runs 15 residues. The chain's CDR3 is CASSQWTSGHYEQYF. In DNA form, the CDR3 reads TGTGCCAGCAGCCAATGGACTAGCGGTCACTACGAGCAGTACTTC.

CDR3 nucleotide sequence: TGTGCCAGCAGTCTCCTGAGAGATGAAAAACTGTTTTTT. Protein product: CASSLLRDEKLFF. The chain combines TRBV2 with TRBJ1-4; D remains unclear. The V gene lost 5 bases and the J gene lost 6 bases, with 10 bases spanning the gap. The CDR3 has 13 amino acids. The germline V gene encodes CDR1 SNHLY and CDR2 FYNNEI.

This chain connects TRBV2 to TRBJ1-1, with 7 bases identical to TRBD1. The CDR3 extends over 15 amino acids. The junction had 6 bases not matched to a gene; V was cut back by 1 base and J by 4 bases. Germline CDR1 SNHLY, CDR2 FYNNEI. CDR3 region: CASSEGIGGRTEAFF. The CDR3 bases are TGTGCCAGCAGTGAAGGAATAGGGGGCCGCACTGAAGCTTTCTTT. Full variable domain (remainder filled in from reference TRBV2 and TRBJ1-1): EPEVTQTPSHQVTQMGQEVILRCVPISNHLYFYWYRQILGQKVEFLVSFYNNEISEKSEIFDDQFSVERPDGSNFTLKIRSTKLEDSAMYFCASSEGIGGRTEAFFGQGTRLTVV.

The gene calls are TRBV5-1 and TRBJ2-5, with D uncertain. V was clipped by 4 bases and J by 5 bases, with 12 bases between them. In germline, CDR1 is SGHRS, CDR2 YFSETQ. The CDR3 spans 13 residues. The CDR3 sequence is CASSEALEETQYF. The CDR3 DNA reads TGCGCCAGCAGCGAGGCATTAGAGGAGACCCAGTACTTC. The variable domain in full, completed from reference TRBV5-1 and TRBJ2-5, reads KAGVTQTPRYLIKTRGQQVTLSCSPISGHRSVSWYQQTPGQGLQFLFEYFSETQRNKGNFPGRFSGRQFSNSRSEMNVSTLELGDSALYLCASSEALEETQYFGPGTRLLVL.